This TCR beta chain appears in the sequencing data of a study of shared clonotypes between healthy human individuals. For the study at large: A few men and a couple of women, aged 18 to 49, were donors.

Sequenced by immunoSEQ multiplex PCR; TCRdb stores in-frame clones only, minus some. The sample carries approximately 2.3 million clones, 80% to 95% recorded once. Memory CD4+ cells were the fraction left after CD45RA+ naive selection. J gave up 4 bases and V 5 bases, and 7 bases lay outside the gene matches. This CDR3 contains 14 residues. The V gene's germline CDR1 is SGHRS and CDR2 YFSETQ. The J gene is TRBJ2-5, the V gene TRBV5-1; 8 nucleotides line up with TRBD1. The TCR comes from a man between 18 and 29 years old in good health. Some clones in this sample may be carry-over from other donors' samples. The sequenced material came from naive CD4+ T cells from PBMCs. Indicated subset: CD45RA+ positively selected. CDR3 loop: CASSPDRAVETQYF. The CDR3, as DNA: TGCGCCAGCAGTCCGGACAGGGCGGTAGAGACCCAGTACTTC.